The next 18 T cell receptor beta chains were all read from a single sample in a study of shared clonotypes between healthy human individuals (dated by TCRdb to about 2020). To prepare the library, the immunoSEQ multiplex PCR assay was applied. TCRdb stores this immuneACCESS table with in-frame sequences only. Part of the clones is absent; in the studies checked, under half of the shortfall reflects unresolved V genes, and no reason is known for the rest. Counted in this sample were some 2.1 million clones; just over 90% of them appeared once. The biggest ten clones account for about 1.7% of the sample. CD8 naive samples consisted of CD45RO-negative cells that were positively selected for CCR7, yielding a CD45RA+CCR7+ population without TemRA cells. The sample was naive CD8+ T cells from PBMCs. This specimen's cell subset or site label, per the study, means: CD45RA+CCR7+. Receptors were obtained from a man between 18 and 35 years old in good health. Some clones in this sample may be carry-over from other donors' samples.

The J gene is TRBJ2-1, the V gene TRBV28; 8 bases line up with TRBD1. This CDR3 contains 16 residues. Germline-derived CDR1 and CDR2 are MDHEN and SYDVKM. V was clipped by 1 base and J by 6 bases; unmatched bases: 8. The CDR3 DNA sequence: TGTGCCAGCAGTTTATTCCTGGACAGGGTGGGCAATGAGCAGTTCTTC. Translated: CASSLFLDRVGNEQFF.

The sample holds one count of this clone. CDR3 region: CASSGPRTGPRDGNTIYF. The CDR3 coding sequence is TGTGCCAGCAGCGGCCCTAGGACAGGCCCCCGAGATGGAAACACCATATATTTT. This chain connects TRBV9 to TRBJ1-3, with 7 bases aligning to TRBD1. V was clipped by 3 bases and J by 3 bases; unmatched bases: 15. The CDR3 is 18 residues long. Germline CDR1 reads SGDLS; CDR2 reads YYNGEE.

The chain uses TRBV28 and TRBJ2-3; D possibly corresponds to TRBD2 (5 bases). The germline V and J ends were trimmed by 7 bases and 2 bases, with 13 bases remaining between them. The CDR3 runs 14 residues. Germline assignment: CDR1 MDHEN and CDR2 SYDVKM. The CDR3 sequence is CASTRQRTTDTQYF. The CDR3 DNA reads TGTGCCAGCACGCGGCAGCGGACCACAGATACGCAGTATTTT.

This sequence joins TRBV28 and TRBJ2-5; 7 bases are a match to TRBD2. The V and J ends lost 6 bases and 0 bases, in that order; junction bases with no gene match: 4. In germline, CDR1 is MDHEN, CDR2 SYDVKM. The CDR3 consists of 14 residues. The CDR3 sequence: CASRLGGYQETQYF. CDR3 DNA: TGTGCCAGCAGACTGGGGGGGTACCAAGAGACCCAGTACTTC.

The chain's CDR3 is CASSLVRADHPNTEAFF. The CDR3 DNA follows: TGTGCCAGCAGCTTAGTGAGGGCAGACCACCCGAACACTGAAGCTTTCTTT. The chain carries TRBV7-9 and TRBJ1-1; no clear D. This CDR3 is 17 amino acids long. Looked up from germline, CDR1 is SEHNR and CDR2 is FQNEAQ (reference sequence). V was clipped by 1 base and J by 1 base, with 16 bases between them.

The genes are TRBV4-1 and TRBJ2-7, with D possibly TRBD2 on 6 matching bases. CDR3 length: 14 residues. Trimming cost V 2 bases and J 3 bases, with 11 bases left between them. Germline V CDR1 and CDR2: MGHRA, YSYEKL. The CDR3: CASSQLMGGYEQYF. The CDR3, as DNA: TGCGCCAGCAGCCAATTAATGGGGGGCTACGAGCAGTACTTC.

As DNA, the CDR3 is TGTGCCAGCAGTTATTACAGGGGGCCCTCAAACATTCAGTACTTC. Protein sequence: CASSYYRGPSNIQYF. The rearrangement links TRBV27 to TRBJ2-4; 9 bases are a match to TRBD1. J gave up 6 bases and V 4 bases, and 7 bases lay outside the gene matches. The CDR3 is 15 residues long. Looked up from germline, CDR1 is MNHEY and CDR2 is SMNVEV (reference sequence).

This clone was recorded once. The V gene is TRBV21-1, the J gene TRBJ1-5; no check of the table's D call, TRBD1, against the DNA was made. TRBV21-1 is described as a pseudogene. The CDR3 length is 18 residues. The CDR3 nucleotides read TGTGCCAGCAGCAAAGGGGTGGGACAGGGACTGGGGGGACAGCCCCAGCATTTT. It codes for CASSKGVGQGLGGQPQHF.

To note about this clone: Other DNA sequences in this specimen translate into the identical CDR3. CDR3: CASSLGTGGDTQYF. The CDR3 region has the DNA TGTGCCAGCAGCTTAGGAACTGGAGGGGATACGCAGTATTTT. This rearrangement joins TRBV7-2 to TRBJ2-3, with D perhaps TRBD2 (6 bases). The CDR3 is 14 amino acids. Looked up from germline, CDR1 is SGHTA and CDR2 is FQGNSA. V lost 1 base and J lost 6, with 11 bases in between.

This clone was detected once. J is TRBJ1-5 and V is TRBV10-2; D may be TRBD1 (5 bases). The germline V gene encodes CDR1 WSHSY and CDR2 SAAADI. The CDR3 is made up of 15 amino acids. V shed 2 bases and J shed 3 bases, with 11 bases lying between them. The CDR3: CASSENRQNNQPQHF. DNA for the CDR3: TGCGCCAGCAGTGAGAATCGACAGAACAATCAGCCCCAGCATTTT.

This clone was recorded a few times. This sample includes further DNA sequences coding for the same CDR3. The chain is built from TRBV27 and TRBJ1-5; a weak D match, TRBD1 (5 bases). From germline, CDR1 is MNHEY and CDR2 SMNVEV (reference sequence). V lost 2 bases, J lost 4 bases, and 9 bases lay in between. This CDR3 spans 14 amino acids. In DNA, the CDR3 is TGTGCCAGCAGTTTAGGAGGGGCGAATCAGCCCCAGCATTTT. The encoded protein is CASSLGGANQPQHF.

CDR3 sequence (DNA): TGTGCCAGCAGCCCGGACAGGGTTCGGTCTGGGGCCAACGTCCTGACTTTC. Amino acid sequence: CASSPDRVRSGANVLTF. This sequence joins TRBV11-1 and TRBJ2-6; TRBD1 agrees at 8 bases. V shed 5 bases and J 1 base; nucleotides not matched to a gene: 7. The CDR3 is 17 residues long. The germline V gene encodes CDR1 SGHAT and CDR2 FQDESV (reference sequence).

Concerning this clone: The same CDR3 is also encoded by other DNA sequences in this sample. V usage is TRBV29-1 and J usage is TRBJ2-2; D remains unclear. Between the trimmed V and J ends, which lost 3 bases and 5 bases, there was a span of 4 bases. The CDR3 has 11 amino acids. Germline lookup yields CDR1 SQVTM and CDR2 ANQGSEA. The CDR3 region has the DNA TGCAGCGTTGACTTAACCGGGGAGCTGTTTTTT. This gives the protein CSVDLTGELFF.

The rearrangement joins TRBV7-9 to TRBJ1-4, with D unresolved. Germline CDR1 is SEHNR and CDR2 is FQNEAQ (reference sequence). CDR3 length: 16 amino acids. Trimming took off 6 bases at V and 4 bases at J, with 18 bases between the two ends. In DNA, the CDR3 is TGTGCCAGCAGTTTTCCCCTGGTTACCCATAATGAAAAACTGTTTTTT. It yields the protein CASSFPLVTHNEKLFF.

Turning to this clone: Other DNA sequences in the sample encode the same CDR3. The chain couples TRBV30 to TRBJ2-7; no clear D gene. CDR1 and CDR2 (germline): GTSNPN, SVGIG (reference sequence). Trimming took 5 bases from V and 4 from J, leaving 9 bases between them. The CDR3 covers 11 residues. CDR3 protein: CAWRLGYEQYF. Written as DNA, the CDR3 is TGTGCCTGGCGACTGGGGTACGAGCAGTACTTC.

J is TRBJ2-1 and V is TRBV27, with 8 bases lining up with TRBD2. V was pared by 6 bases and J by 6 bases, with 10 bases of the junction left unmatched. Germline values: CDR1 MNHEY, CDR2 SMNVEV (reference sequence). The CDR3 totals 15 residues. DNA of the CDR3: TGTGCCAGCAGCCCAAGCGGGAGAGGGTTCAATGAGCAGTTCTTC. It codes for CASSPSGRGFNEQFF.

V and J are TRBV6-1 and TRBJ1-1; TRBD1 might be the D (5 bases). CDR1 MNHNS and CDR2 SASEGT come from the germline V gene. The CDR3 has 15 amino acids. The germline V and J ends were trimmed by 3 bases and 5 bases, with 16 bases remaining between them. The CDR3 DNA sequence: TGTGCCAGCAGTGACCTCACAGGCGGAGGGACTGAAGCTTTCTTT. Amino acids: CASSDLTGGGTEAFF.

The genes are TRBV11-2 and TRBJ2-1; D is possibly TRBD2 (6 bases). CDR1 and CDR2 from the germline V gene are SGHAT and FQNNGV. The V and J ends lost 5 bases and 8 bases respectively, with 19 bases between them. This CDR3 has 15 amino acids. The CDR3, as DNA: TGTGCCAGCAGCCACGGAGGGCCACTGTCTGATGAGCAGTTCTTC. Its protein is CASSHGGPLSDEQFF.